The 23 T cell receptor beta chains below come from one sample, sequenced in a study of blood T cell repertoires in COVID-19. The protocol was immunoSEQ multiplex PCR, while the TCRdb copy is restricted to in-frame clones and leaves out a portion. The sample includes 200,000 or so clones, more than 65% seen only once; the top ten take roughly 3%. The source material was peripheral blood. Every receptor here comes from a woman under 40 who had recovered from COVID-19.

The chain joins TRBV11-2 to TRBJ2-3, with 14 bases lining up with TRBD2. Per the germline V gene, CDR1 is SGHAT and CDR2 is FQNNGV. CDR3 size: 15 residues. Unmatched junction bases numbered 4, after V lost 5 bases and J lost 6 bases. Here the CDR3 DNA reads TGTGCCAGCAGCCCGGGACTAGCGGGAGCGGATACGCAGTATTTT. The encoded protein is CASSPGLAGADTQYF. Complete variable domain (other parts from reference TRBV11-2 and TRBJ2-3): EAGVAQSPRYKIIEKRQSVAFWCNPISGHATLYWYQQILGQGPKLLIQFQNNGVVDDSQLPKDRFSAERLKGVDSTLKIQPAKLEDSAVYLCASSPGLAGADTQYFGPGTRLTVL.

Ten or more counts support this clone. This chain connects TRBV19 to TRBJ1-4; TRBD1 agrees at 8 bases. Germline CDR1 is LNHDA and CDR2 is SQIVND (reference sequence). The V gene end was trimmed by 6 bases and the J gene end by 3 bases; junction bases not matched to a gene: 3. This CDR3 has 14 residues. CDR3 bases: TGTGCCAGTAGCAGGGGGCTAGCTAATGAAAAACTGTTTTTT. Protein product: CASSRGLANEKLFF. The entire variable domain, with the rest obtained from reference TRBV19 and TRBJ1-4, is as follows: DGGITQSPKYLFRKEGQNVTLSCEQNLNHDAMYWYRQDPGQGLRLIYYSQIVNDFQKGDIAEGYSVSREKKESFPLTVTSAQKNPTAFYLCASSRGLANEKLFFGSGTQLSVL.

The chain is built from TRBV4-2 and TRBJ2-2; no clear D gene. Trimming shortened V by 1 base and J by 4 bases, and 7 bases separated the two germline ends. Germline assignment: CDR1 LGHNA and CDR2 YNFKEQ. The CDR3 sequence is 14 residues long. The CDR3 loop is CASSQGAVTGELFF. CDR3 coding DNA: TGTGCCAGCAGCCAAGGGGCCGTCACCGGGGAGCTGTTTTTT.

The chain employs TRBV9 and TRBJ1-2; maybe TRBD1 (5 bases). The germline V gene encodes CDR1 SGDLS and CDR2 YYNGEE. V was trimmed by 4 bases and J by 4 bases, leaving 11 bases between them. This CDR3 has 13 residues. CDR3 nucleotide sequence: TGTGCCAGCAGCCCGGACATTGCCTATGGCTACACCTTC. It specifies CASSPDIAYGYTF.

In this sample, this clone turned up once. V is TRBV6-6 and J is TRBJ2-7, with TRBD1 identical over 7 bases. This CDR3 contains 15 residues. The ends lost 5 bases at V and 5 bases at J; junction bases unmatched: 12. Germline CDR1 reads MNHNY; CDR2 reads SVGAGI (reference sequence). DNA for the CDR3: TGTGCCAGCAGTACCCGAACAGGGGTTCTGAACGAGCAGTACTTC. This sequence encodes CASSTRTGVLNEQYF.

CDR3 DNA sequence: TGTGCCAGCAGCTTAGCGCAGCGGGGTAACACAGATACGCAGTATTTT. It codes for CASSLAQRGNTDTQYF. This sequence joins TRBV7-2 and TRBJ2-3; 7 bases line up with TRBD2. V shed 0 bases and J 2 bases; nucleotides not matched to a gene: 5. Germline V lookup: CDR1 SGHTA, CDR2 FQGNSA. This CDR3 has 16 amino acids.

The chain combines TRBV29-1 with TRBJ1-1; possibly TRBD1 for D (6 bases). This CDR3 comprises 14 residues. Trimming left V 6 bases short and J 8 bases short, with 22 bases between. From germline, CDR1 is SQVTM and CDR2 ANQGSEA. The CDR3 DNA reads TGCAGCGTAGGGGGGGACTTCCTCAATTACGAAGCTTTCTTT. It is translated as CSVGGDFLNYEAFF.

The chain employs TRBV9 and TRBJ2-3, with D perhaps TRBD2 (6 bases). The CDR3 runs to 15 residues. Germline V lookup: CDR1 SGDLS, CDR2 YYNGEE. Trimming shortened V by 0 bases and J by 4 bases, and 12 bases separated the two germline ends. As DNA, the CDR3 is TGTGCCAGCAGCGTAGCGCGGGAAAGCCCAGATACGCAGTATTTT. Amino acids: CASSVARESPDTQYF.

The chain carries TRBV19 and TRBJ1-2; 8 nucleotides agree with TRBD1. J lost 8 bases, V lost 9 bases, and 11 bases had no gene match. This CDR3 is built from 13 residues. CDR1 and CDR2 (germline): LNHDA, SQIVND (reference sequence). The CDR3 here is CASVDRALEGYTF. The CDR3 DNA reads TGTGCCAGCGTGGACAGGGCACTTGAGGGCTACACCTTC.

The J gene is TRBJ1-3, the V gene TRBV28, with D perhaps matching TRBD1 (5 bases). CDR3 length: 12 residues. Trimming left V 6 bases short and J 14 bases short, with 17 bases between. CDR1 is MDHEN, CDR2 SYDVKM, per germline. The CDR3 DNA is TGTGCCAGCAGCCCAGGGTCCCCGGTGGTATATTTT. This encodes CASSPGSPVVYF.

The chain links TRBV6-5 to TRBJ1-1, with 7 bases identical to TRBD1. The CDR3 spans 15 residues. Germline V gene data show CDR1 as MNHEY and CDR2 as SVGAGI. The CDR3 nucleotides read TGTGCAGGCGGGAGGGGGCTAGGAGCGAACACTGAAGCTTTCTTT. This sequence encodes CAGGRGLGANTEAFF.

The chain carries TRBV6-6 and TRBJ2-7, with a possible D match to TRBD2 (6 bases). The CDR3 runs to 12 residues. The V end was cut by 6 bases, the J end by 5 bases, with 11 bases between. Germline V lookup: CDR1 MNHNY, CDR2 SVGAGI (reference sequence). The CDR3 region has the DNA TGTGCCAGCAGCCCGGGACTCCACGAGCAGTACTTC. This gives the protein CASSPGLHEQYF.

The chain is built from TRBV2 and TRBJ1-6, with 8 bases aligning to TRBD1. V was pared by 5 bases and J by 10 bases, with 10 bases of the junction left unmatched. This CDR3 is built from 15 residues. Germline CDR1 is SNHLY and CDR2 is FYNNEI. CDR3 DNA sequence: TGTGCCAGCAGTAGGGTAGGACAGGGAAGCTCACCCCTCCACTTT. Protein sequence: CASSRVGQGSSPLHF.

The genes are TRBV27 and TRBJ1-2; TRBD1 might be the D (6 bases). The CDR3 contains 14 residues. V lost 2 bases, J lost 6 bases, and 13 bases lay in between. Germline CDR1 reads MNHEY; CDR2 reads SMNVEV (reference sequence). CDR3 in DNA: TGTGCCAGCAGTTTAATCGGGGGGCGGGATGGCTACACCTTC. It translates to CASSLIGGRDGYTF.

This chain uses TRBV24-1 with TRBJ2-3; tentative D call: TRBD2 (5 bases). This CDR3 is built from 16 residues. Germline V CDR1 and CDR2: KGHDR, SFDVKD. Trimming left V 4 bases short and J 1 base short, with 14 bases between. CDR3 bases: TGTGCCACCAGTGACCTCTCTAGCTCTCGCACAGATACGCAGTATTTT. Encoded protein: CATSDLSSSRTDTQYF.

This clone was detected once. V usage is TRBV27 and J usage is TRBJ2-1; 9 nucleotides line up with TRBD2. V lost 6 bases to trimming and J lost 7 bases; unmatched junction nucleotides: 13. Germline-derived CDR1 and CDR2 are MNHEY and SMNVEV (reference sequence). The CDR3 consists of 16 residues. Here the CDR3 reads CASRRSSGRSGNEQFF. The CDR3 nucleotides are TGTGCCAGCAGGAGGAGTAGCGGGAGATCGGGGAATGAGCAGTTCTTC.

CDR3 sequence (DNA): TGCAGCGCGGGGAAGGAAAAAAGGGGCGACACTGAAGCTTTCTTT. It translates to CSAGKEKRGDTEAFF. The gene calls are TRBV29-1 and TRBJ1-1; tentative D call: TRBD1 (5 bases). Germline-derived CDR1 and CDR2 are SQVTM and ANQGSEA. With 7 bases removed from V and 3 bases from J, the gap between germline ends came to 21 bases. This CDR3 has 15 amino acids. The entire variable domain, with the rest obtained from reference TRBV29-1 and TRBJ1-1, is as follows: SAVISQKPSRDICQRGTSLTIQCQVDSQVTMMFWYRQQPGQSLTLIATANQGSEATYESGFVIDKFPISRPNLTFSTLTVSNMSPEDSSIYLCSAGKEKRGDTEAFFGQGTRLTVV.

This chain links TRBV27 with TRBJ1-5, with 7 positions matching TRBD1. Losses at the gene ends were 5 bases for V and 4 bases for J; bases not matched to a gene: 14. From germline, CDR1 is MNHEY and CDR2 SMNVEV (reference sequence). The CDR3 has 17 amino acids. Here the CDR3 DNA reads TGTGCCAGCAGTGGGGTTCAGGGGGGATTAAGGAATCAGCCCCAGCATTTT. Protein product: CASSGVQGGLRNQPQHF.

The chain has TRBV12-3 or TRBV12-4 and TRBJ1-1, with D unresolved. This CDR3 spans 11 amino acids. The germline V and J ends were trimmed by 10 bases and 3 bases, with 9 bases remaining between them. The CDR3 region has the DNA TGTGCCACCCTCGGGGACACTGAAGCTTTCTTT. It is translated as CATLGDTEAFF.

The chain employs TRBV10-3 and TRBJ1-1; D unresolved. This CDR3 is 15 amino acids long. The V gene lost 2 bases and the J gene lost 0 bases, with 10 bases spanning the gap. Looked up from germline, CDR1 is ENHRY and CDR2 is SYGVKD. CDR3 in DNA: TGTGCCATCAGTGAGCGACACCAATTGAACACTGAAGCTTTCTTT. Its protein is CAISERHQLNTEAFF.

The chain links TRBV19 to TRBJ2-5; TRBD2 agrees at 10 bases. V lost 3 bases to trimming and J lost 7 bases; unmatched junction nucleotides: 20. CDR1 is LNHDA and CDR2 is SQIVND in the germline V gene (reference sequence). This CDR3 has 19 residues. CDR3 nucleotide sequence: TGTGCCAGTAGTATTACCAGGCCTTCCGGGACTAGCGACGGCGGGACCCAGTACTTC. Amino acids: CASSITRPSGTSDGGTQYF. Full variable domain (rest looked up from reference TRBV19 and TRBJ2-5): DGGITQSPKYLFRKEGQNVTLSCEQNLNHDAMYWYRQDPGQGLRLIYYSQIVNDFQKGDIAEGYSVSREKKESFPLTVTSAQKNPTAFYLCASSITRPSGTSDGGTQYFGPGTRLLVL.

The chain is built from TRBV7-9 and TRBJ2-5; TRBD2 agrees at 14 bases. The germline CDR1 and CDR2 sequences are SEHNR and FQNEAQ (reference sequence). Trimming took 5 bases from V and 1 from J; bases not matched to a gene: 6. The CDR3 consists of 17 residues. For the CDR3, the DNA is TGTGCCAGCAGCCCCGGACTAGCGGGGGGATCCCAAGAGACCCAGTACTTC. It is translated as CASSPGLAGGSQETQYF.

This chain links TRBV5-1 with TRBJ2-1; perhaps TRBD1 as D (6 bases). The germline gives CDR1 SGHRS, CDR2 YFSETQ. The CDR3 length is 14 residues. The ends were cut back, 2 bases at V and 8 bases at J, with 14 bases in the middle. The CDR3 coding sequence is TGCGCCAGCAGCTTCGGGCAGGGGTGGGATGAGCAGTTCTTC. Translating gives CASSFGQGWDEQFF.